A selection of T cell receptor beta chains follows, all from one sample in a study of T cells in Graves' hyperthyroidism and ophthalmopathy. TCRdb analysed the multiplex PCR reads with MiXCR anew, one entry per CDR3 protein. The table has approximately 700,000 distinct CDR3 sequences, 45% seen once. The sample comprised peripheral blood or thyroid tissue (not recorded which). The source of these receptors is an adult man with Graves' disease, either hyperthyroidism or ophthalmopathy (not recorded which). Both conserved end residues are part of each CDR3. D genes are given only for firm matches. Only part of the rows carry a size: once, few, many, or a class if the clone is expanded.

J	size	D	V	DNA	CDR3
TRBJ1-1	.	.	TRBV11-2	TGTGCCAGCAGCCCCCGTCAACACATGAACACTGAAGCTTTCTTT	CASSPRQHMNTEAFF
TRBJ1-5	many	.	TRBV10-3	TGTGCCATCAGTGGCAACAGGGAAAATCAGCCCCAGCATTTT	CAISGNRENQPQHF
TRBJ2-2	.	TRBD2	TRBV2	TGTGCCAGCGAGGAGCGGGAGAGCACCGGGGAGCTGTTTTTT	CASEERESTGELFF
TRBJ2-3	.	.	TRBV24-1	TGTGCCACCAGTGTAGGGGGAGATACGCAGTATTTT	CATSVGGDTQYF
TRBJ1-2	few	.	TRBV29-1	TGCAGCGTTCTTCCTCCCCCGGGGTGGGGGAACTATGGCTACACCTTC	CSVLPPPGWGNYGYTF
TRBJ2-5	many	TRBD2	TRBV7-2	TGTGCCAGCAGCTTAGTGGCTAGCGGGGGGGCACAGACCCAGTACTTC	CASSLVASGGAQTQYF
TRBJ2-5	.	TRBD1	TRBV7-8	TGTGCCAGCAGCCCGGGACAGGGGGCCCAAGAGACCCAGTACTTC	CASSPGQGAQETQYF
TRBJ1-4	.	TRBD1	TRBV7-6	TGTGCCAGCAGCCAAGGGGGGACAGGGGATGAAAAACTGTTTTTT	CASSQGGTGDEKLFF
TRBJ1-5	.	.	TRBV20-1	TGCAGTGCTAGAGATCGGGAGAGGGCCACAGGCGGGCCCCAGCATTTT	CSARDRERATGGPQHF
TRBJ1-1	few	.	TRBV7-2	TGTGCCAGCAGCCAGAAGTCTCGGGGGACTGAAGCTTTCTTT	CASSQKSRGTEAFF
TRBJ1-3	.	TRBD1	TRBV11-2	TGTGCCAGCAGCTTAGGGACAGGGGGCAGAAACACCATATATTTT	CASSLGTGGRNTIYF
TRBJ1-2	many	TRBD1	TRBV29-1	TGCAGCGTCGGGACAGCTAACTATGGCTACACCTTC	CSVGTANYGYTF
TRBJ1-2	.	.	TRBV29-1	TGCAGCGTTCGGTTAAACGGGATCCGGGACGCCGGCCTATATGGCTACACCTTC	CSVRLNGIRDAGLYGYTF
TRBJ2-5	.	TRBD1	TRBV25-1	TGTGCCAGCAGTGAACCGGACAGGGGGACCTGGGAGACCCAGTACTTC	CASSEPDRGTWETQYF
TRBJ2-7	.	TRBD2	TRBV11-2	TGTGCCAGCAGCGCTCCGGGACTACCGTACTTC	CASSAPGLPYF